This T cell receptor beta chain was captured by sequencing in a study of shared clonotypes between healthy human individuals. General study findings and limits: As a rule, naive subsets had a larger estimated richness than memory subsets.

V lost 4 bases to trimming and J lost 6 bases, with 8 bases between them. The CDR3 length is 12 residues. In germline, CDR1 is SGHDT, CDR2 YYEEEE. Comments on this clone: No antigen is known for it.

Genomic DNA from each subset was divided evenly over several immunoSEQ plates. Profiling relied on immunoSEQ multiplex PCR, and the TCRdb table lists in-frame clones only, not all of them. This table holds roughly 1,000,000 clones, approximately 80% found once. This clonotype was sampled from a man aged 18 to 30 in good health. Some clones in this sample may be carry-over from other donors' samples. The sequenced sample consisted of memory CD4+ T cells from PBMCs. Described subset: CD45RA-negative fraction. V and J are TRBV5-6 and TRBJ1-5, with D maybe TRBD1 (5 bases). The CDR3 nucleotides read TGTGCCAGCAGCCACGGGGCTCAGCCCCAGCATTTT. It encodes CASSHGAQPQHF.